This TCR beta chain was sequenced for a study of blood T cell repertoires in COVID-19. The overall study: Samples taken during acute and convalescent COVID-19 were collected in the United States, Italy and Spain. Nucleic acid was either cDNA or gDNA, and it came from T cells, B-cell-depleted T cells, or PBMCs.

The recovered donors of Cohort 3 showed two negative PCRs, clearance, or symptom resolution. There are 15 residues in the CDR3. Germline V gene lookup returns CDR1 MDHEN and CDR2 SYDVKM. V was clipped by 6 bases and J by 8 bases, with 17 bases between them. Under the authors' procedure: Estimation of nucleated cell counts was performed using reference gene primer amplification. The table came from immunoSEQ multiplex PCR; TCRdb's copy has only in-frame clones and leaves some out. For V, J and clone size, that table is used; D and trimming come from the DNA. This sample has some 200,000 clones; about four fifths occur once, and the top ten carry 7.5%.

The sequenced sample consisted of PBMCs or T cells enriched from blood (not recorded which). This TCR was sampled from a man aged 35 to 55 who had recovered from COVID-19. The chain couples TRBV28 to TRBJ1-6; maybe TRBD1 (5 bases). CDR3 sequence: CASSSVGRRDSPLHF. As DNA, the CDR3 is TGTGCCAGCAGCTCAGTCGGGCGCAGGGATTCACCCCTCCACTTT.